The TCR beta chain under discussion was sequenced for a study of cytomegalovirus exposure and HLA in healthy donors. V was trimmed by 5 bases and J by 5 bases, leaving 10 bases between them. CDR3 length: 13 residues. Germline lookup yields CDR1 SGHVS and CDR2 FQNEAQ. Some clones are missing from TCRdb's copy, which holds only in-frame ones; the method was immunoSEQ multiplex PCR. Of 50,000 to 65,000 clones in the sample, roughly 89% are singletons; the top ten hold 8.4%. The TCR comes from a woman aged 18-35 years in good health and CMV-seropositive. The sample taken for sequencing was PBMCs. The rearrangement links TRBV7-8 to TRBJ2-4; D uncertain. The CDR3 loop is CASSQDIENIQYF. For the CDR3, the DNA is TGTGCCAGCAGCCAAGACATTGAAAACATTCAGTACTTC.